This T cell receptor beta chain came from a study of T-cell memory formation after mild COVID-19. This clonotype was recorded at least ten times. What it recognizes is unknown. Study conclusions and caveats: Contracting clones from day 15 to 85 had balanced CD4/CD8; later expanders favoured CD4+.

CDR1 and CDR2 (germline): SGHTA, FQGNSA. The V end lost 2 bases, the J end lost 6 bases, and 17 bases lay between the germline ends. The CDR3 consists of 16 residues. TCRdb reprocessed the 5' RACE reads via MiXCR and lists one record per CDR3 protein. The data contain about 27,000 distinct CDR3 sequences, less than 7.5% of them singletons. This chain connects TRBV7-2 to TRBJ2-1; possible D gene TRBD2, 6 bases. The specimen sequenced was PBMCs or a T cell subset sorted from them (not recorded which). The TCR comes from an adult woman who had mild COVID-19 (a few samples of this study predate the infection). Cell type and time point are not known. The CDR3 bases are TGTGCCAGCAGCTTAAAACCCGGGACTCTCAGCAATGAGCAGTTCTTC. It encodes CASSLKPGTLSNEQFF.